This T cell receptor (beta chain) was documented in a study of cytomegalovirus exposure and HLA in healthy donors. Looking at the study overall: In a later analysis, the 90 to 150 validation repertoires were reported to have used the same platform as the roughly 670 first-cohort repertoires.

Repertoires were generated with immunoSEQ multiplex PCR, while TCRdb's copy carries only in-frame clones and drops some. There are about 120,000 clones in the sample; about 84% occur only once, and 2% to 2.5% lies in the top ten. V was pared by 0 bases and J by 6 bases, with 6 bases between. This CDR3 spans 13 amino acids. The germline gives CDR1 MNHEY, CDR2 SVGAGI. The donors were part of the validation cohort of 120 or so subjects. That cohort was separate from the first cohort, which comprised under 750 subjects. The sequenced sample consisted of PBMCs. The rearrangement links TRBV6-5 to TRBJ2-1, with D unresolved. The sequence was collected from a woman between 25 and 40 years old in good health and CMV-seronegative. The CDR3 coding sequence is TGTGCCAGCAGTTACTCACCGGGCAATGAGCAGTTCTTC. Translating gives CASSYSPGNEQFF.